The 20 T cell receptor beta chains given below trace back to one sample, sequenced in a study of blood T cell repertoires in COVID-19. The protocol was immunoSEQ multiplex PCR, while the TCRdb copy is restricted to in-frame clones and leaves out a portion. The data show tens of thousands of clones, nearly 90% seen once. The sequencing input was peripheral blood. The receptors were gathered from a man in his forties or fifties with acute or convalescent COVID-19.

The V and J genes are TRBV7-2 and TRBJ2-1; 10 positions agree with TRBD2. CDR1 is SGHTA and CDR2 is FQGNSA in the germline V gene. Unmatched junction bases numbered 10, after V lost 2 bases and J lost 6 bases. This CDR3 region has 17 residues. CDR3: CASSLRRLAGSGNEQFF. The CDR3 DNA is TGTGCCAGCAGCTTACGGCGACTAGCGGGCTCGGGCAATGAGCAGTTCTTC.

This chain joins TRBV29-1 and TRBJ2-2, with TRBD1 identical over 9 bases. This CDR3 has 14 amino acids. V lost 2 bases and J lost 6; bases outside the gene matches: 4. Germline assignment: CDR1 SQVTM and CDR2 ANQGSEA. CDR3 nucleotides: TGCAGCGTTGAAACAGGGGGCATAGCCGGGGAGCTGTTTTTT. It is translated as CSVETGGIAGELFF.

This clone was picked up a small number of times. The rearrangement uses TRBV6-5 and TRBJ1-3; 8 bases line up with TRBD1. The CDR3 runs to 14 residues. Germline lookup yields CDR1 MNHEY and CDR2 SVGAGI. The trim removed 7 bases at V and 2 bases at J, leaving 4 bases unmatched. The CDR3 region is CASTSTGAGNTIYF. The DNA of the CDR3 is TGTGCCAGCACCTCGACAGGGGCTGGAAACACCATATATTTT.

The genes are TRBV2 and TRBJ2-7; D might be TRBD1 (5 bases). Germline V CDR1 and CDR2: SNHLY, FYNNEI. This CDR3 is built from 12 residues. V dropped 4 bases and J dropped 5 bases, with 9 bases sitting between them. The DNA of the CDR3 is TGTGCCAGCAGTGTTCTAGGGGACGAGCAGTACTTC. Amino acids: CASSVLGDEQYF.

The V and J genes are TRBV7-2 and TRBJ2-1, with D possibly matching TRBD1 (6 bases). The CDR3 sequence is 14 residues long. Deletions cut 5 bases from V and 4 bases from J, with 12 bases between. The germline gives CDR1 SGHTA, CDR2 FQGNSA. The CDR3 loop is CASSLRTVYNEQFF. CDR3 in DNA: TGTGCCAGCAGCCTGCGGACAGTGTACAATGAGCAGTTCTTC.

The chain employs TRBV13 and TRBJ2-7; 7 bases are a match to TRBD1. The CDR3 is 13 residues long. V was pared by 5 bases and J by 6 bases, with 7 bases of the junction left unmatched. Germline lookup yields CDR1 PRHDT and CDR2 FYEKMQ (reference sequence). CDR3: CASSAEGATEQYF. The CDR3 coding sequence is TGTGCCAGCAGCGCCGAGGGGGCAACCGAGCAGTACTTC. Looking up the rest from reference TRBV13 and TRBJ2-7 gives the full variable domain: AAGVIQSPRHLIKEKRETATLKCYPIPRHDTVYWYQQGPGQDPQFLISFYEKMQSDKGSIPDRFSAQQFSDYHSELNMSSLELGDSALYFCASSAEGATEQYFGPGTRLTVT.

The sample holds one count of this clone. The chain employs TRBV25-1 and TRBJ2-1; 15 bases fit TRBD2. The CDR3 spans 14 residues. V was pared by 8 bases and J by 7 bases, with 3 bases of the junction left unmatched. Germline CDR1 and CDR2: MGHDK and SYGVNS. CDR3 sequence reads: CASRTSGRGNEQFF. In DNA form, the CDR3 reads TGTGCCAGCCGGACTAGCGGGAGGGGAAATGAGCAGTTCTTC.

The chain recombines TRBV24-1 with TRBJ2-2; weak D call: TRBD2 (6 bases). The length of the CDR3 is 16 residues. Trimming cost V 3 bases and J 5 bases, with 15 bases left between them. Germline lookup yields CDR1 KGHDR and CDR2 SFDVKD. The CDR3 is CATSDLTPGGTGELFF. The CDR3 nucleotides are TGTGCCACCAGTGATCTCACCCCTGGGGGGACCGGGGAGCTGTTTTTT.

CDR3 nucleotide sequence: TGTGCCAGCAGTTCGGTGACAGGGCTGGCTGGAAACACCATATATTTT. Amino acids: CASSSVTGLAGNTIYF. The V gene is TRBV6-5, the J gene TRBJ1-3; TRBD1 matches 7 bases. CDR3 size: 16 residues. V lost 4 bases, J lost 2 bases, and 8 bases stayed unmatched. Germline CDR1 MNHEY, CDR2 SVGAGI.

The chain recombines TRBV11-2 with TRBJ2-5, with no clear D. CDR1 is SGHAT, CDR2 FQNNGV, per germline. V was shortened by 4 bases and J by 0 bases, with 12 bases between the two germline ends. CDR3 size: 15 residues. CDR3 DNA sequence: TGTGCCAGCAGCTCCCCGCGCTCGTACCAAGAGACCCAGTACTTC. Translated, it gives CASSSPRSYQETQYF.

This clone was counted a few times. The J gene is TRBJ2-7, the V gene TRBV6-5; D possibly corresponds to TRBD2 (5 bases). This CDR3 has 15 amino acids. Trimming pared 6 bases from V and 6 bases from J, leaving 21 bases between. Looked up from germline, CDR1 is MNHEY and CDR2 is SVGAGI. The CDR3 here is CASRFSAGSGSEQYF. CDR3 bases: TGTGCCAGCAGATTTTCGGCGGGTTCTGGAAGCGAGCAGTACTTC.

The V call is TRBV3-1 (or the pseudogene TRBV3-2), the J call TRBJ1-5; D perhaps matches TRBD1 (5 bases). Trimming removed 4 bases from V and 4 bases from J, with 11 bases in between. The CDR3 loop spans 14 amino acids. Germline V CDR1 and CDR2: LGHDT, YNNKEL (reference sequence). CDR3 nucleotides: TGTGCCAGCAGCCTTTTCGGGGGGAATCAGCCCCAGCATTTT. As protein: CASSLFGGNQPQHF.

The chain has TRBV5-4 and TRBJ1-2; 7 bases are a match to TRBD1. Germline V gene sequence: CDR1 SGHNT, CDR2 YYREEE (reference sequence). CDR3 size: 13 residues. Unmatched junction bases numbered 7, after V lost 3 bases and J lost 8 bases. The CDR3, as DNA: TGTGCCAGCAGCTCGACCACAGGGGAAGGCTACACCTTC. Its protein is CASSSTTGEGYTF.

The chain employs TRBV2 and TRBJ1-2; D is unresolved. The CDR3 runs to 13 residues. CDR1 is SNHLY, CDR2 FYNNEI, per germline. Trimming shortened V by 2 bases and J by 4 bases, and 8 bases separated the two germline ends. The CDR3 sequence: CASSESGIYGYTF. As DNA, the CDR3 is TGTGCCAGCAGTGAATCGGGGATCTATGGCTACACCTTC.

The gene calls are TRBV6-5 and TRBJ1-1, with 8 bases matching TRBD1. This CDR3 region has 15 residues. V lost 3 bases and J lost 1; bases outside the gene matches: 4. Germline-derived CDR1 and CDR2 are MNHEY and SVGAGI. CDR3 sequence: CASSYYGQGNTEAFF. The CDR3 DNA is TGTGCCAGCAGTTATTACGGACAGGGGAACACTGAAGCTTTCTTT.

This chain joins TRBV29-1 and TRBJ1-1, with TRBD1 matching over 10 bases. Germline CDR1 and CDR2: SQVTM and ANQGSEA. The J segment lost 5 bases and the V segment lost 7 bases, leaving 7 bases of the junction unmatched. The CDR3 consists of 13 residues. CDR3 in amino acids: CSAGTGVGTEAFF. The CDR3 region has the DNA TGCAGCGCCGGGACAGGGGTAGGGACTGAAGCTTTCTTT.

This chain links TRBV3-1 (or the pseudogene TRBV3-2) with TRBJ2-1; D is unresolved. This CDR3 is built from 13 residues. Deletions cut 6 bases from V and 4 bases from J, with 10 bases between. Germline CDR1 LGHDT, CDR2 YNNKEL (reference sequence). The CDR3 spells CASRPDSYNEQFF. For the CDR3, the DNA is TGTGCCAGCAGACCCGACTCTTACAATGAGCAGTTCTTC.

The genes are TRBV18 and TRBJ1-4, with D hard to call. In germline, CDR1 is KGHSH, CDR2 LQKENI. The CDR3 runs to 15 residues. The V gene lost 3 bases and the J gene lost 3 bases, with 11 bases spanning the gap. The CDR3 reads CASSPRGVSNEKLFF. The CDR3 DNA sequence: TGTGCCAGCTCACCCCGGGGAGTATCTAATGAAAAACTGTTTTTT.

Here the CDR3 reads CASSLVSGSAGELFF. CDR3 in DNA: TGCGCCAGCAGCTTGGTTAGCGGGAGTGCCGGGGAGCTGTTTTTT. This chain connects TRBV5-1 to TRBJ2-2; TRBD2 matches at 9 bases. CDR1 is SGHRS and CDR2 is YFSETQ in the germline V gene. This CDR3 has 15 amino acids. J gave up 6 bases and V 0 bases, and 3 bases lay outside the gene matches.

This clone was seen only once. V and J are TRBV10-2 and TRBJ1-6, with no clear D. Germline values: CDR1 WSHSY, CDR2 SAAADI. The CDR3 spans 15 residues. V was clipped by 3 bases and J by 1 base, with 7 bases between them. The CDR3 bases are TGCGCCAGCAGTGAAAGAGGGTCCTATAATTCACCCCTCCACTTT. Protein product: CASSERGSYNSPLHF.